This T cell receptor beta chain is drawn from a study of PD-L1 blockade in urothelial cancer. The repertoire was sequenced with immunoSEQ multiplex PCR; TCRdb's copy has only in-frame clones and lacks some. This sample carries tens of thousands of clones, about 85% of them seen once, and the ten largest clones take roughly an eighth. Per germline, CDR1 MNHNY and CDR2 SVGAGI (reference sequence). The CDR3 length is 12 residues. V lost 7 bases and J lost 3; bases outside the gene matches: 3. Indicated time point: pretreatment peripheral blood. This clone was recorded only once. The chain is built from TRBV6-6 and TRBJ2-7; TRBD1 matches at 7 bases. The sequences come from PBMCs, collected around atezolizumab (anti-PD-L1) treatment. The TCR comes from a man between 60 and 75 years old with urothelial cancer. CDR3 nucleotides: TGTGCCAGCACGGGACAGCACTACGAGCAGTACTTC. Encoded protein: CASTGQHYEQYF.